The next 27 T cell receptor beta chains were all read from a single sample in a study of identical twins (dated by TCRdb to 2016 to 2017). Receptor libraries were prepared by 5' RACE. Sequencing relied on an Illumina HiSeq 2000. In-frame beta chains were kept once TCRdb had trimmed the public reads at Q25 with fastp and called clones with MiXCR. Every entry covers one CDR3 protein and lists the most common genes and DNA from its rows. The sample includes about 810,000 distinct CDR3 sequences, with 9% to 15% observed a single time. The ten largest account for around 1.5% of the sample. This same sample was also part of a study on yellow fever vaccine responses in identical twins.

The sequencing input was PBMCs. These receptors came from a woman between 18 and 30 years old in good health.

This clonotype was seen a few times. The V call is TRBV5-1, the J call TRBJ2-5; D possibly corresponds to TRBD2 (5 bases). The ends were cut back, 2 bases at V and 2 bases at J, with 16 bases in the middle. Germline CDR1 reads SGHRS; CDR2 reads YFSETQ. The CDR3 length is 16 residues. The CDR3 reads CASSFSPRRGQETQYF. Written as DNA, the CDR3 is TGCGCCAGCAGCTTTTCCCCCCGGCGAGGGCAAGAGACCCAGTACTTC.

The rearrangement joins TRBV9 to TRBJ2-2, with TRBD1 identical over 8 bases. This CDR3 has 14 amino acids. Losses at the gene ends were 3 bases for V and 8 bases for J; bases not matched to a gene: 6. Germline loops: CDR1 SGDLS, CDR2 YYNGEE. Here the CDR3 DNA reads TGTGCCAGCAGCGACAGGGGGACGACGGGGGAGCTGTTTTTT. Translating it yields CASSDRGTTGELFF.

The rearrangement uses TRBV12-3 or TRBV12-4 and TRBJ2-3; a weak D match, TRBD2 (5 bases). The CDR3 has 15 residues. V lost 3 bases and J 2 bases, leaving 12 bases between the germline ends. The CDR3 spells CASSFLEGYTDTQYF. CDR3 coding DNA: TGTGCCAGCAGTTTTCTTGAGGGCTACACAGATACGCAGTATTTT.

This chain joins TRBV13 and TRBJ2-2; D ambiguous. Germline V gives CDR1 PRHDT, CDR2 FYEKMQ (reference sequence). V lost 5 bases to trimming and J lost 6 bases, with 10 bases between them. The CDR3 extends over 13 amino acids. The CDR3 sequence: CASSLTIAGELFF. CDR3 bases: TGTGCCAGCAGCCTAACCATAGCCGGGGAGCTGTTTTTT.

The V call is TRBV5-4, the J call TRBJ2-1; 8 bases fit TRBD2. The V and J ends lost 4 bases and 0 bases, in that order; junction bases with no gene match: 3. The germline V gene encodes CDR1 SGHNT and CDR2 YYREEE (reference sequence). This CDR3 is built from 15 residues. CDR3 region: CASSTTSASYNEQFF. In DNA form, the CDR3 reads TGTGCCAGCAGCACGACTAGCGCCTCCTACAATGAGCAGTTCTTC.

Many counts were recorded for this clonotype. Compared with germline, one end of the junction differs, possibly owing to a read error. The chain links TRBV3-1 to TRBJ2-5; 10 nucleotides align to TRBD2. From germline, CDR1 is LGHDT and CDR2 YNNKEL (reference sequence). CDR3 size: 14 residues. As DNA, the CDR3 is TGTGCCAGCAACCAAGCGGGAGGGCAAGAGACCCAGTACTTC. The encoded protein is CASNQAGGQETQYF.

This clonotype appeared a few times. The chain uses TRBV20-1 and TRBJ2-3; D remains ambiguous. Between the trimmed V and J ends, which lost 1 base and 4 bases, there was a span of 12 bases. CDR3 length equals 14 residues. Germline CDR1 and CDR2: DFQATT and SNEGSKA (reference sequence). CDR3 nucleotides: TGCAGTGCTAGAGCGGAGAATAGGGCAGATACGCAGTATTTT. Translated: CSARAENRADTQYF.

The chain carries TRBV27 and TRBJ2-6, with 7 nucleotides matching TRBD2. After removal of 5 bases from V and 2 bases from J, the junction contained 9 bases not matched to a gene. The CDR3 loop spans 17 amino acids. Germline values: CDR1 MNHEY, CDR2 SMNVEV (reference sequence). The CDR3 DNA sequence: TGTGCCAGCAGTCGCGGGGGAGGGGCTACTGGGGCCAACGTCCTGACTTTC. Its translation is CASSRGGGATGANVLTF. Full variable domain (rest looked up from reference TRBV27 and TRBJ2-6): EAQVTQNPRYLITVTGKKLTVTCSQNMNHEYMSWYRQDPGLGLRQIYYSMNVEVTDKGDVPEGYKVSRKEKRNFPLILESPSPNQTSLYFCASSRGGGATGANVLTFGAGSRLTVL.

This clonotype was seen more than once but under ten times. J is TRBJ2-3 and V is TRBV5-1; no firm D call. CDR3 length equals 15 residues. The V gene lost 6 bases and the J gene lost 1 base, with 15 bases spanning the gap. Germline V gene sequence: CDR1 SGHRS, CDR2 YFSETQ. Here the CDR3 reads CASTLQALGTDTQYF. CDR3 coding DNA: TGCGCCAGCACCCTTCAAGCGCTGGGCACAGATACGCAGTATTTT.

J is TRBJ1-1 and V is TRBV28; D possibly corresponds to TRBD1 (6 bases). The CDR3 has 12 residues. Trimming left V 6 bases short and J 9 bases short, with 14 bases between. Germline values: CDR1 MDHEN, CDR2 SYDVKM. This CDR3 is CASSSGTQKAFF. The CDR3 nucleotides are TGTGCCAGCAGCTCCGGGACACAAAAAGCTTTCTTT.

J is TRBJ1-5 and V is TRBV7-9; a possible D gene is TRBD1 (6 bases). V lost 4 bases and J lost 1, with 14 bases in between. The CDR3 is 16 residues long. Germline CDR1 and CDR2: SEHNR and FQNEAQ (reference sequence). The CDR3 nucleotides are TGTGCCAGCAGCTCAGGGGAAGGGGTGAGCAATCAGCCCCAGCATTTT. The encoded protein is CASSSGEGVSNQPQHF.

This clonotype was seen at least ten times. The chain joins TRBV29-1 to TRBJ1-2; possibly TRBD1 for D (5 bases). The CDR3 loop spans 16 amino acids. Germline V lookup: CDR1 SQVTM, CDR2 ANQGSEA. Trimming shortened V by 3 bases and J by 2 bases, and 19 bases separated the two germline ends. The CDR3 region has the DNA TGCAGCGTTGAGAGTAGGGCAGGGATTTTCAACTATGGCTACACCTTC. Translated, it gives CSVESRAGIFNYGYTF.

This clonotype was detected only a few times. V usage is TRBV20-1 and J usage is TRBJ1-5; tentatively, D is TRBD1 (5 bases). Per germline, CDR1 DFQATT and CDR2 SNEGSKA (reference sequence). V lost 7 bases, J lost 0 bases, and 13 bases lay in between. The CDR3 totals 14 residues. DNA for the CDR3: TGCAGTGTTGGGGACCGAAATAGCAATCAGCCCCAGCATTTT. Translation: CSVGDRNSNQPQHF.

The table lists this clonotype with a few counts. The chain joins TRBV5-1 to TRBJ1-2, with D tentatively TRBD1 (5 bases). Trimming stripped 4 bases from V and 4 bases from J, with 20 bases between. The CDR3 is 16 residues long. Germline loops: CDR1 SGHRS, CDR2 YFSETQ. The CDR3 DNA sequence: TGCGCCAGCAGCCCCTACCAAACCGACAGATCCTATGGCTACACCTTC. This encodes CASSPYQTDRSYGYTF.

This clonotype was detected only a few times. The CDR3 loop reads CASSLQGSGHQETQYF. CDR3 DNA: TGCGCCAGCAGCCTACAGGGTTCTGGGCACCAAGAGACCCAGTACTTC. The rearrangement joins TRBV5-1 to TRBJ2-5; maybe TRBD1 (6 bases). CDR1 SGHRS and CDR2 YFSETQ come from the germline V gene. The CDR3 is 16 amino acids. Trimming removed 4 bases at V and 0 bases at J, with 16 bases between.

This chain uses TRBV28 with TRBJ2-5; D may be TRBD1 (6 bases). Germline CDR1 MDHEN, CDR2 SYDVKM. V shed 6 bases and J shed 5 bases, with 28 bases lying between them. This CDR3 is 18 amino acids long. The CDR3 is CASSPTWGRGSNKETQYF. CDR3 coding DNA: TGTGCCAGCAGCCCAACTTGGGGCAGGGGTAGTAATAAGGAGACCCAGTACTTC.

This clonotype was seen more than once but under ten times. The rearrangement uses TRBV20-1 and TRBJ2-4; D not certain. Germline lookup yields CDR1 DFQATT and CDR2 SNEGSKA (reference sequence). V lost 4 bases, J lost 0 bases, and 7 bases lay in between. CDR3 length: 13 residues. The CDR3 bases are TGCAGTGCTACACCCTTAGCCAAAAACATTCAGTACTTC. Protein sequence: CSATPLAKNIQYF.

This clonotype has at least ten counts. This chain links TRBV12-3 or TRBV12-4 with TRBJ2-7; 9 bases line up with TRBD1. This CDR3 spans 13 amino acids. With V trimmed by 7 bases and J by 3 bases, 4 bases remained unmatched. The CDR3 nucleotides read TGTGCCAGCACCGGGACAGGGTTCTACGAGCAGTACTTC. Translated, it gives CASTGTGFYEQYF.

This clonotype came up a few times. The V gene is TRBV6-5, the J gene TRBJ2-2; D remains unclear. CDR1 and CDR2 from the germline V gene are MNHEY and SVGAGI. Trimming took 2 bases from V and 4 from J, leaving 14 bases between them. This CDR3 spans 16 amino acids. DNA for the CDR3: TGTGCCAGCAGTTACGAGGCAGGTCCGACCACCGGGGAGCTGTTTTTT. This encodes CASSYEAGPTTGELFF.

The chain links TRBV7-8 to TRBJ1-4; 9 positions match TRBD1. CDR1 and CDR2 (germline): SGHVS, FQNEAQ. The CDR3 runs to 15 residues. V shed 5 bases, J shed 10 bases, and the junction held 11 bases outside the gene matches. CDR3 residues: CASSTGTGHRGKLFF. In DNA form, the CDR3 reads TGTGCCAGCAGCACTGGGACAGGGCACCGAGGAAAACTGTTTTTT. The full variable domain, rest sourced from reference TRBV7-8 and TRBJ1-4, is GAGVSQSPRYKVAKRGQDVALRCDPISGHVSLFWYQQALGQGPEFLTYFQNEAQLDKSGLPSDRFFAERPEGSVSTLKIQRTQQEDSAVYLCASSTGTGHRGKLFFGSGTQLSVL.

The chain couples TRBV9 to TRBJ2-1; D may be TRBD1 (5 bases). This CDR3 spans 18 amino acids. CDR1 and CDR2 (germline): SGDLS, YYNGEE. Deletions cut 1 base from V and 0 bases from J, with 17 bases between. DNA for the CDR3: TGTGCCAGCAGCGTATCCCTTAACCCCGACAGCTCCTACAATGAGCAGTTCTTC. Its translation is CASSVSLNPDSSYNEQFF. The variable domain in full, with the rest retrieved from reference TRBV9 and TRBJ2-1, is DSGVTQTPKHLITATGQRVTLRCSPRSGDLSVYWYQQSLDQGLQFLIQYYNGEERAKGNILERFSAQQFPDLHSELNLSSLELGDSALYFCASSVSLNPDSSYNEQFFGPGTRLTVL.

This sequence joins TRBV27 and TRBJ2-7; 9 bases line up with TRBD1. J was trimmed by 0 bases and V by 4 bases; bases with no gene match: 10. CDR3 length equals 17 residues. Germline V gene data show CDR1 as MNHEY and CDR2 as SMNVEV (reference sequence). CDR3 sequence reads: CASSSLRTGDGSYEQYF. The CDR3 DNA reads as TGTGCCAGCAGTTCCCTCCGGACAGGGGACGGCTCCTACGAGCAGTACTTC.

The genes are TRBV6-1 and TRBJ2-7; weak D call: TRBD2 (5 bases). This CDR3 is built from 13 residues. V was pared by 7 bases and J by 3 bases, with 13 bases between. Germline lookup yields CDR1 MNHNS and CDR2 SASEGT. CDR3 in DNA: TGTGCCAGCACCCCGAGCGGCTACTACGAGCAGTACTTC. Its protein is CASTPSGYYEQYF.

The gene calls are TRBV6-5 and TRBJ1-2, with D uncertain. The CDR3 extends over 16 amino acids. The germline V gene has CDR1 MNHEY and CDR2 SVGAGI. The V end lost 2 bases, the J end lost 0 bases, and 13 bases lay between the germline ends. The CDR3 DNA reads TGTGCCAGCAGTTACCTCATACAGAAGTCTAACTATGGCTACACCTTC. It encodes CASSYLIQKSNYGYTF.

J is TRBJ2-1 and V is TRBV20-1; tentative D call: TRBD2 (6 bases). V was shortened by 0 bases and J by 9 bases, with 15 bases between the two germline ends. CDR1 is DFQATT, CDR2 SNEGSKA, per germline (reference sequence). There are 14 residues in the CDR3. The CDR3 nucleotides are TGCAGTGCTAGAGACCGGGACTCACGACCTGAGCAGTTCTTC. As protein: CSARDRDSRPEQFF.

This rearrangement joins TRBV24-1 to TRBJ2-1; 7 nucleotides match TRBD1. After removal of 4 bases from V and 12 bases from J, the junction contained 8 bases not matched to a gene. CDR1 and CDR2 (germline): KGHDR, SFDVKD. The CDR3 length is 13 residues. The CDR3 bases are TGTGCCACCAGTGACAGCAGGGGGAGTTTGCAGTTCTTC. Its protein product is CATSDSRGSLQFF.

This clonotype was counted only a few times. The CDR3 is CSARRGPNEKLFF. In DNA, the CDR3 is TGCAGTGCTAGGAGGGGTCCAAATGAAAAACTGTTTTTT. The chain uses TRBV20-1 and TRBJ1-4; the D gene is possibly TRBD1 (5 bases). Between the trimmed V and J ends, which lost 3 bases and 5 bases, there was a span of 10 bases. This CDR3 is 13 amino acids long. Germline V lookup: CDR1 DFQATT, CDR2 SNEGSKA (reference sequence).